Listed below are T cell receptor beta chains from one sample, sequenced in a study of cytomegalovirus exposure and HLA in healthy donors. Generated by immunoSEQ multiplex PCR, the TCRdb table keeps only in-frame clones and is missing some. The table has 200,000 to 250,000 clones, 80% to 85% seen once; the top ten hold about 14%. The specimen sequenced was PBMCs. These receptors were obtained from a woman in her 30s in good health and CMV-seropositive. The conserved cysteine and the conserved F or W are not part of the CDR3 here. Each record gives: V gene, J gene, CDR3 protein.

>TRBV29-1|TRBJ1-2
SVQTGVYGYT
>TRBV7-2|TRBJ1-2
ASISGSWTYGYT
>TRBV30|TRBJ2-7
AWSDGRTYEQY
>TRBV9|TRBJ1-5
ASSGNGAINQPQH
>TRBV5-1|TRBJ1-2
ASSFEGSGYT
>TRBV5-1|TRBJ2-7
ASSLARQSYEQY
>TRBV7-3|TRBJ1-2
ASSRPGNYGYT
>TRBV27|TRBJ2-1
ASSSRRLERYNEQF
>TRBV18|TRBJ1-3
ASSPPSQPGNTIY
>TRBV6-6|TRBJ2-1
ASSPNEKNEQF
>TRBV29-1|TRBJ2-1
SVEDMGQGAYEQF
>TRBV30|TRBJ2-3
AWSVYVTDTQY
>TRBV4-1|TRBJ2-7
ASSPLGLSSMQY
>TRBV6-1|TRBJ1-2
ASRETGGADYGYT
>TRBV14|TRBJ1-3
ASSLSGGNTIY
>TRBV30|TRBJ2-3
AWSAPGEGPDTQY
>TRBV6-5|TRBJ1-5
ALDRGSNQPQH
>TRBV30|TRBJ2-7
AWSSPGLGLVEQY
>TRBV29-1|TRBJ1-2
SVSGQGLSYT
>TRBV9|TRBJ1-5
ASSVEQISNQPQH